This T cell receptor (beta chain) was observed in a study of T cell responses to AZD1222 COVID-19 vaccine (dated by TCRdb to the early 2020s). In terms of the full investigation: Because spike-specific TCR depth and breadth did not differ between the two schedules, AZD1222 recipients who got a second dose at roughly 4 weeks were pooled with those who got a second dose at roughly 12 weeks. A total of 233 trial participants underwent TCR sequencing, of whom under 220 had received two doses of AZD1222 and around 25 had received two doses of the MenACWY control vaccine. Trial participants were enrolled by age into subgroups of 18-55, 56-69 and 70-plus years, and around 140, 26 and 57 TCR-sequenced participants, respectively, were included in these subgroups. General study outcomes and caveats: A significant rise in spike-specific TCR breadth and depth was observed after two AZD1222 doses relative to day 0 and relative to MenACWY recipients. Participants were mostly white British, with more females than males. The authors suggested clonal diversity may have been underestimated. Only five to seven AZD1222 recipients were SARS-CoV-2 seropositive at baseline, limiting conclusions about previously exposed vaccinees. The 56-69-year group was small, and its depth increase did not reach significance, likely because of low power. Because no day 14 peak-response samples were available, the repertoires could be characterized only after the peak T cell response. Reportedly, close to half of the unique spike-specific TCRs recognized epitopes lying outside the regions that are mutated in the B.1.351 and B.1.1.7 variants. Vaccine-associated CD4 TCRs spanned the whole spike protein, with dominant responses in regions 160-218 and 743-854.

V is reduced by 7 bases and J by 1 base, leaving a spacing of 10 bases between them. The CDR3 numbers 14 residues from cysteine through phenylalanine. The retained sequence is limited to the CDR3, 42 bases, with the frame set at the first base. Via the germline V gene, CDR1 is KGHDR and CDR2 SFDVKD. The CDR3 regions of human TCRbeta chains were analyzed by immunosequencing. The study's processing was this. TCRs in the repertoires were compared against a reference library of SARS-CoV-2-specific TCRs that had been generated with the MIRA antigen-specificity platform. Breadth meant the fraction of unique TCRs that were SARS-CoV-2-associated, whereas depth meant the fraction of total T cells that were SARS-CoV-2-associated. Using the MIRA data, each spike-specific TCR was mapped to the spike region that the TCR reacts to and placed in a CD4 or CD8 class. Log10-transformed breadth and depth values were compared by one-way ANOVA with Sidak's multiple comparisons tests. Sourced from immuneACCESS, this table was stored by TCRdb with only in-frame sequences that have V and J called. A share of the clones is absent; for the studies checked, an unresolved V gene accounts for under half, and the remainder has no known explanation. The V and J calls and the clone size are those of that table, but D and trimming were determined from the DNA. For this sample the table gives 110,000 to 150,000 clones, of which approximately 83% were detected only once. The ten top clones hold less than 9.5% of the sample.

Notes on this clone: This clone's antigen is unknown. One base away there is no much larger clone; base qualities are not given.

The time point tag for this specimen amounts to: baseline before first vaccination. Vaccinee samples were obtained from the UK trials COV001 and COV002, which included a single-blind randomized controlled phase 2/3 trial of AZD1222 (ChAdOx1 nCoV-19) in healthy adults. For TCRbeta chain sequencing, PBMC samples from trial participants were taken at day 0 and at day 28 after the second dose. This sequence was found in an adult in good health. Recombination connected TRBV24-1 to TRBJ1-5; 5 matching bases give a weak D call of TRBD1. Sequencing used peripheral blood, obtained on day 0 of AZD1222 vaccination. The CDR3 region has the sequence CATSEQESNQPQHF. The bases are TGTGCCACCAGCGAACAGGAAAGCAATCAGCCCCAGCATTTT.